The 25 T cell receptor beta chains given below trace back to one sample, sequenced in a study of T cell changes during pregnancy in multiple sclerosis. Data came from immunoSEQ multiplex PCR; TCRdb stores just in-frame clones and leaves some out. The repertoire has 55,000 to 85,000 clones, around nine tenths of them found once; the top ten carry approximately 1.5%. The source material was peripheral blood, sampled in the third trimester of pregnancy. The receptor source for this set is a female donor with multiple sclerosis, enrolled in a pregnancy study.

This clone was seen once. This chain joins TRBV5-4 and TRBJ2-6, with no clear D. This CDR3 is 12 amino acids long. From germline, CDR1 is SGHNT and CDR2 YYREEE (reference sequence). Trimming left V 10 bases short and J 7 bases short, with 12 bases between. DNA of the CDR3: TGTGCCGGAATCGACTTAGCCAACGTCCTGACTTTC. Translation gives CAGIDLANVLTF.

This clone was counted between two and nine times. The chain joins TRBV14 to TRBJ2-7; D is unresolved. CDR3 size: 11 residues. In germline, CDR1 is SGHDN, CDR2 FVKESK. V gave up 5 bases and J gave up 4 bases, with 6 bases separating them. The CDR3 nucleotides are TGTGCCAGCAGCTCGCGATACGAGCAGTACTTC. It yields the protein CASSSRYEQYF.

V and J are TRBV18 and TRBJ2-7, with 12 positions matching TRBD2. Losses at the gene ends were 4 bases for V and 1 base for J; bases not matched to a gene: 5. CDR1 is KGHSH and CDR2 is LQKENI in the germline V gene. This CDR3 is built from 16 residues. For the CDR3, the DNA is TGTGCCAGCTCACGATCCGGGACTAGCGGGTCCTACGAGCAGTACTTC. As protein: CASSRSGTSGSYEQYF.

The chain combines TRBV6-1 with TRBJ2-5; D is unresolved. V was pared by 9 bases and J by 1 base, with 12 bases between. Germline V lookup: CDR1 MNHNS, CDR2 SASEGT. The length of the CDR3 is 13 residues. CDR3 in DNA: TGTGCCAGTACAACAGCTCTCCAAGAGACCCAGTACTTC. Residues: CASTTALQETQYF.

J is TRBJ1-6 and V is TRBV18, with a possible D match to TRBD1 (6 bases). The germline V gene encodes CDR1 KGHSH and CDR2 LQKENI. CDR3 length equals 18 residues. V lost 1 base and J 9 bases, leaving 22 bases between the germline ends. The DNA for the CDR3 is TGTGCCAGCTCACCACGACAAACTACAGGGCCACGTGGTTCACCCCTCCACTTT. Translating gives CASSPRQTTGPRGSPLHF. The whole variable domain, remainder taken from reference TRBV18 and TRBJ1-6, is NAGVMQNPRHLVRRRGQEARLRCSPMKGHSHVYWYRQLPEEGLKFMVYLQKENIIDESGMPKERFSAEFPKEGPSILRIQQVVRGDSAAYFCASSPRQTTGPRGSPLHFGNGTRLTVT.

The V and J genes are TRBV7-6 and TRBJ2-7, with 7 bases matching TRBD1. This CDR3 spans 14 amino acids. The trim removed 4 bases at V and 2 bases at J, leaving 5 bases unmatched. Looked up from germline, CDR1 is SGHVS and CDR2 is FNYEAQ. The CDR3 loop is CASSSDQGAYEQYF. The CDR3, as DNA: TGTGCCAGCAGCTCAGACCAGGGGGCCTACGAGCAGTACTTC.

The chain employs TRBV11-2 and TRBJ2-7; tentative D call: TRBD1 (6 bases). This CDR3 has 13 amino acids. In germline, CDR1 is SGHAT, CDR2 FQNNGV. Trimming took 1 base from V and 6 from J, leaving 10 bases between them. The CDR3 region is CASSLVTGREQYF. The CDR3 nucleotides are TGTGCCAGCAGCTTAGTTACAGGGCGCGAGCAGTACTTC.

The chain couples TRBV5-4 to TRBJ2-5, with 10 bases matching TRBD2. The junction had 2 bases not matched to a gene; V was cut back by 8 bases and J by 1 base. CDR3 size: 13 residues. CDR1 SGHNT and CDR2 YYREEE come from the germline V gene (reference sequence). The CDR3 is CASSGGIQETQYF. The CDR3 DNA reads TGTGCCAGTAGCGGGGGGATCCAAGAGACCCAGTACTTC.

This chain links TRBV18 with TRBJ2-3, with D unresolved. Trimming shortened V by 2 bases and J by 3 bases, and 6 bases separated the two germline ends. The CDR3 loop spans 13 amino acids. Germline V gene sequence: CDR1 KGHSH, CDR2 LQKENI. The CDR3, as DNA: TGTGCCAGCTCACCATCCCAGACAGATACGCAGTATTTT. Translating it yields CASSPSQTDTQYF. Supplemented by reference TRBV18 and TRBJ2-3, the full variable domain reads NAGVMQNPRHLVRRRGQEARLRCSPMKGHSHVYWYRQLPEEGLKFMVYLQKENIIDESGMPKERFSAEFPKEGPSILRIQQVVRGDSAAYFCASSPSQTDTQYFGPGTRLTVL.

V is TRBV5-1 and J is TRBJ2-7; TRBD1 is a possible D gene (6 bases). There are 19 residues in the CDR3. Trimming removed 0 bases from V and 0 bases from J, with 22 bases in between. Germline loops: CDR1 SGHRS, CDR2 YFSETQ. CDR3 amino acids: CASSLEPFLQADSSYEQYF. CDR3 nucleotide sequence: TGCGCCAGCAGCTTGGAACCGTTCTTACAAGCGGACAGCTCCTACGAGCAGTACTTC.

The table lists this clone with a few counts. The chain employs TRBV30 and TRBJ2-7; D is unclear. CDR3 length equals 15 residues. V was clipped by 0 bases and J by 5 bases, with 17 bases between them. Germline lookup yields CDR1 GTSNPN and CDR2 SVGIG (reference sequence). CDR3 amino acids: CAWSVPRSARDEQYF. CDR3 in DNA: TGTGCCTGGAGTGTACCCCGGTCCGCCCGGGACGAGCAGTACTTC. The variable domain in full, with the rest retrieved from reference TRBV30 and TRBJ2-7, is SQTIHQWPATLVQPVGSPLSLECTVEGTSNPNLYWYRQAAGRGLQLLFYSVGIGQISSEVPQNLSASRPQDRQFILSSKKLLLSDSGFYLCAWSVPRSARDEQYFGPGTRLTVT.

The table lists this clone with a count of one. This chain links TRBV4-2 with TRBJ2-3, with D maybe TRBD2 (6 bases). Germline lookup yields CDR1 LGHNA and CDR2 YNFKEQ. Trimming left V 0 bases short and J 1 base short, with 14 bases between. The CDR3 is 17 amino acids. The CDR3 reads CASSQEDRGKGTDTQYF. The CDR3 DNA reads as TGTGCCAGCAGCCAAGAGGATCGGGGGAAGGGCACAGATACGCAGTATTTT.

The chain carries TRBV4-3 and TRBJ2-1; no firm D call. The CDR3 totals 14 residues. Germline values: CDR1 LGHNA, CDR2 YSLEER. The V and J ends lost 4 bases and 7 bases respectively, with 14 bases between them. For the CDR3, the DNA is TGCGCCAGCAGCCCAGGCATGGCTAATAATGAGCAGTTCTTC. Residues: CASSPGMANNEQFF.

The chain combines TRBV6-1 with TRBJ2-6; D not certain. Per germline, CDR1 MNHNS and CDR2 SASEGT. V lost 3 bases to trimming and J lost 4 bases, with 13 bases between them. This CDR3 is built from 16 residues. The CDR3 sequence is CASSDPERTGANVLTF. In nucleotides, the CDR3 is TGTGCCAGCAGTGATCCAGAACGAACCGGGGCCAACGTCCTGACTTTC.

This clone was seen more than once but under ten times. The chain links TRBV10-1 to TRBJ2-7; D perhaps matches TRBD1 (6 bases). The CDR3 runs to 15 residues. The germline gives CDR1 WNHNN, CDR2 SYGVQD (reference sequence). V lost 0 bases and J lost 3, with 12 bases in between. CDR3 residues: CASSESQGPGYEQYF. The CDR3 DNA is TGCGCCAGCAGTGAGTCACAGGGCCCCGGCTACGAGCAGTACTTC.

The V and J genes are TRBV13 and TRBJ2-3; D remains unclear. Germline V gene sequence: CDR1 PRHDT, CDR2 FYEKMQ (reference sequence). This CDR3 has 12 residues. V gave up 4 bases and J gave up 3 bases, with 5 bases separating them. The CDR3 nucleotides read TGTGCCAGCAGCTCTCTAACAGATACGCAGTATTTT. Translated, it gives CASSSLTDTQYF.

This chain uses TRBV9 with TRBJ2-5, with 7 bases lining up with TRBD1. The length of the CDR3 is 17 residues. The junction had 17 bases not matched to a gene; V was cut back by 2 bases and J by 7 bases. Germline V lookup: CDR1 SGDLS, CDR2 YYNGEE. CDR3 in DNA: TGTGCCAGCAGCGTTACAGGGGCGCTAGGGGTTGTGGGGACCCAGTACTTC. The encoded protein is CASSVTGALGVVGTQYF.

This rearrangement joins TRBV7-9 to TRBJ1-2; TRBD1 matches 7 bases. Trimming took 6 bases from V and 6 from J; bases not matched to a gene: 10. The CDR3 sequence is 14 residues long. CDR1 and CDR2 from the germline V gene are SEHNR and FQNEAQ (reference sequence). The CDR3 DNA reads TGTGCCAGCAGATTTTCGACAGGGTGGGATGGCTACACCTTC. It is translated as CASRFSTGWDGYTF.

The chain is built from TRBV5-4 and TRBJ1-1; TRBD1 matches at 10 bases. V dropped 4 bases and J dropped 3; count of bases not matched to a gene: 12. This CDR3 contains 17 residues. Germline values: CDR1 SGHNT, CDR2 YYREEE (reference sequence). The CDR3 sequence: CASSPRNTGTGDTEAFF. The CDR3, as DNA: TGTGCCAGCAGCCCGAGAAACACCGGGACAGGGGACACTGAAGCTTTCTTT.

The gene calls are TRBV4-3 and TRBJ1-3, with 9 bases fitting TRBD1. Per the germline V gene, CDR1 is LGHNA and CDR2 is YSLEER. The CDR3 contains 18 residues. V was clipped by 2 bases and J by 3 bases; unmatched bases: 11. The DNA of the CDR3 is TGCGCCAGCAGCCAAACCGTACAGGGGGCGACGTATGGAAACACCATATATTTT. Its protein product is CASSQTVQGATYGNTIYF.

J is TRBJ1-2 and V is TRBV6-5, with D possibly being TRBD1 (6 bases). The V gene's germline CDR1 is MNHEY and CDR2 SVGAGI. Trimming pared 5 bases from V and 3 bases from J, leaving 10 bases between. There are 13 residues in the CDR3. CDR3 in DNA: TGTGCCAGCAGTGAAGGGGGTGACTATGGCTACACCTTC. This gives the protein CASSEGGDYGYTF.

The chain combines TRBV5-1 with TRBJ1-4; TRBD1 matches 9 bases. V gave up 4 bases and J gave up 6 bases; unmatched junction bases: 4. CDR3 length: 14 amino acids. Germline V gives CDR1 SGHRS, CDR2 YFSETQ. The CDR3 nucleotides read TGCGCCAGCAGCGTGACAGGGGGGGATGAAAAACTGTTTTTT. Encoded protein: CASSVTGGDEKLFF.

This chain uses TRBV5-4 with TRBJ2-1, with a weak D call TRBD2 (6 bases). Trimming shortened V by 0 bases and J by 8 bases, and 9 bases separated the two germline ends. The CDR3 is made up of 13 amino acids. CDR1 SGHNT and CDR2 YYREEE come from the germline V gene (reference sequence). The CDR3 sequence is CASSLGLGDEQFF. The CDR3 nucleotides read TGTGCCAGCAGCTTGGGACTAGGCGATGAGCAGTTCTTC.

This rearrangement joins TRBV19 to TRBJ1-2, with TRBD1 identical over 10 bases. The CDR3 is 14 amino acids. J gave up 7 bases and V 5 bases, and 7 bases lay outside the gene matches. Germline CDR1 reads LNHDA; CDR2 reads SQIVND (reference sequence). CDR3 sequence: CASSDIGTGAGYTF. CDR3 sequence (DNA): TGTGCCAGTAGTGACATCGGGACAGGGGCTGGCTACACCTTC. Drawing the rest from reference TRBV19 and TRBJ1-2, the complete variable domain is DGGITQSPKYLFRKEGQNVTLSCEQNLNHDAMYWYRQDPGQGLRLIYYSQIVNDFQKGDIAEGYSVSREKKESFPLTVTSAQKNPTAFYLCASSDIGTGAGYTFGSGTRLTVV.

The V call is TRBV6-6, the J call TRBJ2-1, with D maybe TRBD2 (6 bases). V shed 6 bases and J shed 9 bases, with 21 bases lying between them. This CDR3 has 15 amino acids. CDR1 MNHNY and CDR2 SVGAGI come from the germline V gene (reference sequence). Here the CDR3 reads CASRLPGLARGEQFF. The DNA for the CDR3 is TGTGCCAGCAGGCTACCGGGACTTGCCCGGGGTGAGCAGTTCTTC.